One sample yielded the 10 T cell receptor beta chains listed below, sequenced in a study of cytomegalovirus exposure and HLA in healthy donors (TCRdb year 2017). Libraries were constructed by the immunoSEQ multiplex PCR assay. For the multiplex PCR, a mixture combining 60 forward primers for TCR Vbeta segments and 13 reverse primers for TCR Jbeta segments was used. TCRdb mirrors the immuneACCESS table, restricted to in-frame sequences. Some clones are absent from its copies; in checked studies, under half trace to an unresolved V gene, and the reason for the others is unknown. In this sample the table shows roughly 100,000 clones, roughly three fifths of which occur a single time. Clones ranked in the top ten supply 3.5% to 4% of the sample. Sequenced sample: PBMCs. All receptors derive from a man in his thirties or forties in good health and CMV-seropositive.

This clone was seen only a few times. As DNA, the CDR3 is TGCGCCAGCAGCTTGGGGTTAGCGGGGAACAATGAGCAGTTCTTC. Protein sequence: CASSLGLAGNNEQFF. The J gene is TRBJ2-1, the V gene TRBV5-1, with 8 positions matching TRBD2. After removal of 0 bases from V and 5 bases from J, the junction contained 4 bases not matched to a gene. The CDR3 runs to 15 residues. Germline V gene lookup returns CDR1 SGHRS and CDR2 YFSETQ.

Only a few counts were recorded for this clone. The chain is built from TRBV7-9 and TRBJ2-2; 10 bases align to TRBD1. The trim removed 6 bases at V and 4 bases at J, leaving 8 bases unmatched. The CDR3 spans 16 residues. From germline, CDR1 is SEHNR and CDR2 FQNEAQ (reference sequence). CDR3 sequence reads: CASRSWDRGSTGELFF. CDR3 DNA: TGTGCCAGCAGATCCTGGGACAGGGGCTCCACCGGGGAGCTGTTTTTT.

This sequence joins TRBV7-9 and TRBJ2-6; 8 bases are a match to TRBD1. Trimming removed 1 base from V and 1 base from J; junction bases left unmatched: 3. This CDR3 is built from 17 residues. Germline-derived CDR1 and CDR2 are SEHNR and FQNEAQ (reference sequence). The CDR3 loop is CASSLVQGASGANVLTF. The CDR3 region has the DNA TGTGCCAGCAGCTTAGTGCAGGGGGCGTCTGGGGCCAACGTCCTGACTTTC.

The CDR3 region is CASSPTGPWGYTF. The CDR3 region has the DNA TGTGCCAGCAGCCCGACAGGGCCTTGGGGCTACACCTTC. The chain combines TRBV7-8 with TRBJ1-2; 7 bases agree with TRBD1. Germline V lookup: CDR1 SGHVS, CDR2 FQNEAQ. Trimming took 5 bases from V and 8 from J; bases not matched to a gene: 8. This CDR3 spans 13 amino acids. The variable domain in full, with the rest retrieved from reference TRBV7-8 and TRBJ1-2, is GAGVSQSPRYKVAKRGQDVALRCDPISGHVSLFWYQQALGQGPEFLTYFQNEAQLDKSGLPSDRFFAERPEGSVSTLKIQRTQQEDSAVYLCASSPTGPWGYTFGSGTRLTVV.

The rearrangement links TRBV27 to TRBJ2-2; the match to TRBD1 covers 9 bases. The length of the CDR3 is 15 residues. Losses at the gene ends were 5 bases for V and 5 bases for J; bases not matched to a gene: 6. Per the germline V gene, CDR1 is MNHEY and CDR2 is SMNVEV (reference sequence). The CDR3 nucleotides read TGTGCCAGCAGTGCCCGGGACAGGGCGACCGGGGAGCTGTTTTTT. This codes for CASSARDRATGELFF.

This clone occurred a few times. V gene TRBV4-1 combines with J gene TRBJ2-7, with D perhaps TRBD1 (7 bases). The CDR3 has 15 residues. Trimming pared 0 bases from V and 3 bases from J, leaving 12 bases between. CDR1 and CDR2 (germline): MGHRA, YSYEKL. For the CDR3, the DNA is TGCGCCAGCAGCCAAGAGGGCAGGGGGGTCTACGAGCAGTACTTC. Translating gives CASSQEGRGVYEQYF.

The V call is TRBV5-8, the J call TRBJ2-1, with TRBD2 matching over 14 bases. This CDR3 has 15 amino acids. J gave up 5 bases and V 3 bases, and 1 base lay outside the gene matches. Germline loops: CDR1 SGHTS, CDR2 YDEGEE. CDR3 sequence (DNA): TGTGCCAGCAGCTCGACTAGCGGGGGGGACAATGAGCAGTTCTTC. Residues: CASSSTSGGDNEQFF.

The chain joins TRBV19 to TRBJ1-1, with 7 bases lining up with TRBD1. Per germline, CDR1 LNHDA and CDR2 SQIVND (reference sequence). Trimming at V came to 11 bases and at J to 1 base, leaving 7 bases not matched to a gene. The CDR3 is 13 amino acids. CDR3 region: CAVTGFPNTEAFF. In DNA form, the CDR3 reads TGTGCCGTGACAGGGTTCCCGAACACTGAAGCTTTCTTT.

The chain links TRBV29-1 to TRBJ2-1; TRBD2 aligns across 7 bases. Germline CDR1 reads SQVTM; CDR2 reads ANQGSEA. CDR3 size: 13 residues. With V trimmed by 3 bases and J by 8 bases, 7 bases remained unmatched. This CDR3 reads CSVDGGSLYEQFF. The CDR3 bases are TGCAGCGTTGATGGCGGGAGCCTCTATGAGCAGTTCTTC.

V gene TRBV19 combines with J gene TRBJ1-2; no reliable D call. Germline CDR1 LNHDA, CDR2 SQIVND (reference sequence). The length of the CDR3 is 17 residues. The ends were cut back, 4 bases at V and 2 bases at J, with 20 bases in the middle. CDR3 region: CASSTSIARAYNYGYTF. The DNA of the CDR3 is TGTGCCAGTAGTACCTCAATTGCAAGAGCTTACAACTATGGCTACACCTTC.